This paragraph covers one T cell receptor beta chain sequence. The antigen is unknown. Naivety among CD8 cells was defined by CD45RO negativity and positive CCR7 selection, thereby excluding terminally differentiated effector memory CD45RA+ cells. The donor population consisted of healthy HIV-negative adults with no recent acute infections or vaccinations. This entry belongs to a study of shared clonotypes between healthy human individuals. Study background: The plates for each donor numbered three CD4 naive, three CD4 memory, two CD8 naive and one CD8 memory.

Study-level results: Relative to memory subsets, naive subsets generally showed larger estimated richness. Non-shared clonotypes had lower generation probabilities than those shared by all four donors.

Germline V gives CDR1 GTSNPN, CDR2 SVGIG (reference sequence). V lost 0 bases to trimming and J lost 3 bases, with 9 bases between them. The CDR3 length is 14 residues. The assay was immunoSEQ multiplex PCR, and TCRdb's table has in-frame clones only and misses some. The sample lists about 820,000 clones; 80% to 95% were seen once. This sequence originates from a young man in good health. Sequenced: naive CD8+ T cells sorted from blood. The chain recombines TRBV30 with TRBJ1-5; D unclear. The CDR3 DNA is TGTGCCTGGAGTGTAACCGGGAACAATCAGCCCCAGCATTTT. Its protein product is CAWSVTGNNQPQHF. Together with reference TRBV30 and TRBJ1-5, the CDR3 gives the full variable domain: SQTIHQWPATLVQPVGSPLSLECTVEGTSNPNLYWYRQAAGRGLQLLFYSVGIGQISSEVPQNLSASRPQDRQFILSSKKLLLSDSGFYLCAWSVTGNNQPQHFGDGTRLSIL.